The clone carrying this T cell receptor (beta chain) has a count of ten or more. The antigen is undetermined. The data are from a study of identical twins. Notes on the study in general: Cross-sectional statistical analysis was relied on for the conclusions, without the same donors being followed.

A universal primer site was incorporated via template switching, and the cDNA contained unique molecular identifiers. TCRdb redid the calling of the 5' RACE reads with MiXCR, one entry per CDR3 protein. Of 1.5 million to 2 million distinct CDR3 sequences listed, 32% are singletons. The CDR3 totals 17 residues. Germline loops: CDR1 LGHNA, CDR2 YNFKEQ. V dropped 2 bases and J dropped 5; count of bases not matched to a gene: 8. The rearrangement joins TRBV4-2 to TRBJ2-1; 11 bases are a match to TRBD2. The sample consisted of cord blood. The receptor's source is a newborn girl in good health. The CDR3 sequence: CASSQFAGTSGNNEQFF. CDR3 in DNA: TGTGCCAGCAGCCAATTTGCCGGGACTAGCGGCAACAATGAGCAGTTCTTC.